The 30 T cell receptor beta chains below all came from one sample that was sequenced in a study of shared clonotypes between healthy human individuals. The table came from immunoSEQ multiplex PCR; TCRdb's copy has only in-frame clones and leaves some out. In the table there are approximately 1,500,000 clones, over 95% of which are singletons. Sequencing input: naive CD4+ T cells sorted from blood. Subset meaning: CD45RA+ positively selected. The receptor source for this set is a young man in good health.

As DNA, the CDR3 is TGTGCCAGCAGCGTAACTCCGGGGGGACATACGCAGTATTTT. It translates to CASSVTPGGHTQYF. The chain uses TRBV9 and TRBJ2-3; 7 positions agree with TRBD2. Germline V CDR1 and CDR2: SGDLS, YYNGEE. The CDR3 totals 14 residues. J lost 7 bases, V lost 1 base, and 6 bases had no gene match.

J is TRBJ2-3 and V is TRBV11-3; 11 bases fit TRBD2. This CDR3 is 16 amino acids long. The V segment lost 2 bases and the J segment 5 bases; nucleotides outside the gene matches: 6. Germline-derived CDR1 and CDR2 are SGHNT and YENEEA. In DNA form, the CDR3 reads TGTGCCAGCAGCTTACGGCTAGCGGGAGGACGAGATACGCAGTATTTT. This encodes CASSLRLAGGRDTQYF. Looking up the rest from reference TRBV11-3 and TRBJ2-3 gives the full variable domain: EAGVVQSPRYKIIEKKQPVAFWCNPISGHNTLYWYLQNLGQGPELLIRYENEEAVDDSQLPKDRFSAERLKGVDSTLKIQPAELGDSAVYLCASSLRLAGGRDTQYFGPGTRLTVL.

The chain carries TRBV29-1 and TRBJ2-7; possible D gene TRBD2, 6 bases. Germline V gene data show CDR1 as SQVTM and CDR2 as ANQGSEA. The CDR3 runs 12 residues. V was clipped by 7 bases and J by 4 bases, with 14 bases between them. CDR3 protein: CSARGKGYEQYF. DNA for the CDR3: TGCAGCGCCCGGGGGAAGGGTTACGAGCAGTACTTC.

This chain connects TRBV28 to TRBJ1-4; D not resolved. Germline V CDR1 and CDR2: MDHEN, SYDVKM. The CDR3 totals 14 residues. Trimming took 2 bases from V and 5 from J, leaving 9 bases between them. The CDR3 sequence is CASSLMRGNEKLFF. As DNA, the CDR3 is TGTGCCAGCAGTTTAATGCGGGGAAATGAAAAACTGTTTTTT.

The chain links TRBV2 to TRBJ2-1, with a weak D call TRBD2 (7 bases). V was cut by 6 bases and J by 7 bases, with 16 bases left in between. Germline assignment: CDR1 SNHLY and CDR2 FYNNEI. The CDR3 runs to 14 residues. CDR3 nucleotide sequence: TGTGCCAGCAGCCAGGGGAGGGGGGTTAATGAGCAGTTCTTC. Amino acid sequence: CASSQGRGVNEQFF.

The chain uses TRBV27 and TRBJ2-7, with 8 positions matching TRBD1. V was pared by 5 bases and J by 2 bases, with 11 bases of the junction left unmatched. Germline V gene lookup returns CDR1 MNHEY and CDR2 SMNVEV (reference sequence). CDR3 length: 16 residues. The CDR3 DNA follows: TGTGCCAGCAGTCTTCGGACAGGGCGATATACCTACGAGCAGTACTTC. It is translated as CASSLRTGRYTYEQYF.

This rearrangement joins TRBV30 to TRBJ2-1; 13 bases line up with TRBD2. Trimming removed 2 bases from V and 4 bases from J; junction bases left unmatched: 8. CDR3 length equals 17 residues. The germline gives CDR1 GTSNPN, CDR2 SVGIG (reference sequence). The DNA for the CDR3 is TGTGCCTGGAGTCATCTTACTAGCGGGAGGGAGTACAATGAGCAGTTCTTC. It encodes CAWSHLTSGREYNEQFF.

The chain couples TRBV18 to TRBJ2-1; D call uncertain. The CDR3 loop spans 15 amino acids. V was pared by 1 base and J by 2 bases, with 9 bases between. The germline V gene has CDR1 KGHSH and CDR2 LQKENI. The CDR3 region is CASSPQGGAYNEQFF. The CDR3 bases are TGTGCCAGCTCACCACAGGGTGGTGCCTACAATGAGCAGTTCTTC.

The chain combines TRBV27 with TRBJ2-4; D is undetermined. The CDR3 spans 17 residues. The V end lost 2 bases, the J end lost 1 base, and 15 bases lay between the germline ends. Germline CDR1 is MNHEY and CDR2 is SMNVEV (reference sequence). The CDR3 nucleotides are TGTGCCAGCAGTTTACAGGCGCCCTTTATGGCCAAAAACATTCAGTACTTC. Protein sequence: CASSLQAPFMAKNIQYF.

This clone has a single count. Other nucleotide sequences from this sample produce the same CDR3. V gene TRBV27 combines with J gene TRBJ2-7, with 7 bases aligning to TRBD2. This CDR3 spans 16 amino acids. CDR1 is MNHEY, CDR2 SMNVEV, per germline (reference sequence). V trimming: 3 bases; J trimming: 5 bases; junction bases outside the gene matches: 13. The chain's CDR3 is CASSLWGGTGSNEQYF. The CDR3, as DNA: TGTGCCAGCAGTTTGTGGGGGGGGACCGGGTCCAACGAGCAGTACTTC.

V is TRBV19 and J is TRBJ2-7, with 9 bases fitting TRBD1. The CDR3 contains 15 residues. Germline assignment: CDR1 LNHDA and CDR2 SQIVND (reference sequence). The V and J ends lost 5 bases and 1 base, in that order; junction bases with no gene match: 6. CDR3: CASSAPGTGSYEQYF. The CDR3 DNA follows: TGTGCCAGTAGTGCCCCTGGGACAGGGTCCTACGAGCAGTACTTC.

The chain uses TRBV7-6 and TRBJ2-2, with 9 bases aligning to TRBD1. CDR3 size: 20 residues. Germline CDR1 SGHVS, CDR2 FNYEAQ. V was clipped by 2 bases and J by 4 bases; unmatched bases: 17. This CDR3 is CASSLNPTGGTMIGTGELFF. The DNA of the CDR3 is TGTGCCAGCAGCTTAAATCCGACAGGGGGGACTATGATCGGCACCGGGGAGCTGTTTTTT.

The chain joins TRBV6-5 to TRBJ2-7; TRBD1 matches at 8 bases. V was pared by 6 bases and J by 6 bases, with 7 bases of the junction left unmatched. The CDR3 is made up of 13 amino acids. Per the germline V gene, CDR1 is MNHEY and CDR2 is SVGAGI. Written as DNA, the CDR3 is TGTGCCAGCAGAACGCAGGGGGCTTCCGAGCAGTACTTC. It is translated as CASRTQGASEQYF.

The gene calls are TRBV28 and TRBJ2-1, with a possible D match to TRBD1 (5 bases). CDR1 is MDHEN, CDR2 SYDVKM, per germline. This CDR3 spans 12 amino acids. Trimming took 6 bases from V and 12 from J, leaving 15 bases between them. The CDR3 sequence is CASSFREFGQFF. The DNA for the CDR3 is TGTGCCAGCAGCTTCAGGGAATTTGGGCAGTTCTTC. Full variable domain (remainder filled in from reference TRBV28 and TRBJ2-1): DVKVTQSSRYLVKRTGEKVFLECVQDMDHENMFWYRQDPGLGLRLIYFSYDVKMKEKGDIPEGYSVSREKKERFSLILESASTNQTSMYLCASSFREFGQFFGPGTRLTVL.

The chain employs TRBV18 and TRBJ2-7, with TRBD2 matching over 9 bases. The CDR3 runs 19 residues. The germline V gene has CDR1 KGHSH and CDR2 LQKENI. Unmatched junction bases numbered 19, after V lost 3 bases and J lost 4 bases. The CDR3 loop is CASSPRTGLIAGVGYEQYF. In DNA, the CDR3 is TGTGCCAGCTCACCTCGAACGGGTCTAATAGCGGGAGTTGGGTACGAGCAGTACTTC.

This chain links TRBV19 with TRBJ2-7; perhaps D is TRBD1 or TRBD2 (5 bases each). The germline V gene has CDR1 LNHDA and CDR2 SQIVND (reference sequence). This CDR3 has 15 amino acids. Trimming removed 1 base at V and 4 bases at J, with 14 bases between. CDR3 bases: TGTGCCAGTAGTATAGGGCGAGGGGCCACTTACGAGCAGTACTTC. Translation gives CASSIGRGATYEQYF.

V usage is TRBV10-2 and J usage is TRBJ2-1; unclear D gene. The CDR3 has 16 amino acids. Germline CDR1 WSHSY, CDR2 SAAADI. The germline V and J ends were trimmed by 3 bases and 1 base, with 13 bases remaining between them. CDR3 sequence (DNA): TGCGCCAGCAGTGATTTGGTGGGCCAGTCCTACAATGAGCAGTTCTTC. Its protein is CASSDLVGQSYNEQFF.

The rearrangement links TRBV9 to TRBJ2-2; 8 positions match TRBD1. This CDR3 is 16 amino acids long. V dropped 4 bases and J dropped 5; count of bases not matched to a gene: 10. Per the germline V gene, CDR1 is SGDLS and CDR2 is YYNGEE. The CDR3 protein is CASSLPPWTGTGELFF. The CDR3 nucleotides read TGTGCCAGCAGCCTCCCCCCGTGGACAGGGACCGGGGAGCTGTTTTTT. Complete variable domain (other parts from reference TRBV9 and TRBJ2-2): DSGVTQTPKHLITATGQRVTLRCSPRSGDLSVYWYQQSLDQGLQFLIQYYNGEERAKGNILERFSAQQFPDLHSELNLSSLELGDSALYFCASSLPPWTGTGELFFGEGSRLTVL.

V and J are TRBV28 and TRBJ1-2; no reliable D call. In germline, CDR1 is MDHEN, CDR2 SYDVKM. The CDR3 has 14 amino acids. Between the trimmed V and J ends, which lost 7 bases and 0 bases, there was a span of 12 bases. The CDR3 nucleotides are TGTGCCAGCATGAGGTCTCCGGCTAACTATGGCTACACCTTC. Residues: CASMRSPANYGYTF.

The rearrangement links TRBV4-2 to TRBJ2-7, with TRBD2 identical over 16 bases. Losses at the gene ends were 4 bases for V and 2 bases for J; bases not matched to a gene: 8. The CDR3 consists of 18 residues. Germline V gene sequence: CDR1 LGHNA, CDR2 YNFKEQ. CDR3 coding DNA: TGTGCCAGCAGCCCGGGACTAGCGGGAGGGCCCCAAACCTACGAGCAGTACTTC. As protein: CASSPGLAGGPQTYEQYF.

The chain joins TRBV14 to TRBJ2-5, with D tentatively TRBD2 (5 bases). The V end lost 4 bases, the J end lost 2 bases, and 14 bases lay between the germline ends. This CDR3 is 15 amino acids long. Germline V lookup: CDR1 SGHDN, CDR2 FVKESK. The chain's CDR3 is CASSRPTGYQETQYF. The CDR3 region has the DNA TGTGCCAGCAGCCGCCCCACGGGGTATCAAGAGACCCAGTACTTC. The full variable domain, completed using reference TRBV14 and TRBJ2-5, is EAGVTQFPSHSVIEKGQTVTLRCDPISGHDNLYWYRRVMGKEIKFLLHFVKESKQDESGMPNNRFLAERTGGTYSTLKVQPAELEDSGVYFCASSRPTGYQETQYFGPGTRLLVL.

This clone was seen a single time. The genes are TRBV6-5 and TRBJ2-7, with 7 bases lining up with TRBD1. This CDR3 has 14 amino acids. Germline trimming cut 3 bases from V and 5 bases from J; bases unmatched to any gene: 7. CDR1 is MNHEY and CDR2 is SVGAGI in the germline V gene. CDR3 DNA sequence: TGTGCCAGCAGTTATAGGGGACAGCTGCACGAGCAGTACTTC. This gives the protein CASSYRGQLHEQYF.

The gene calls are TRBV5-1 and TRBJ1-3, with 9 bases aligning to TRBD1. Germline CDR1 reads SGHRS; CDR2 reads YFSETQ. The CDR3 spans 16 residues. J was trimmed by 1 base and V by 4 bases; bases with no gene match: 6. As DNA, the CDR3 is TGCGCCAGCAGCGGGACAGGGAGTTTTTCTGGAAACACCATATATTTT. Protein product: CASSGTGSFSGNTIYF. The full variable domain, in which reference TRBV5-1 and TRBJ1-3 provide the parts outside the CDR3, is KAGVTQTPRYLIKTRGQQVTLSCSPISGHRSVSWYQQTPGQGLQFLFEYFSETQRNKGNFPGRFSGRQFSNSRSEMNVSTLELGDSALYLCASSGTGSFSGNTIYFGEGSWLTVV.

CDR3 amino acids: CASSRVGIYGYTF. The DNA for the CDR3 is TGTGCCAGCAGTCGGGTGGGCATCTATGGCTACACCTTC. The chain has TRBV27 and TRBJ1-2; D remains unclear. V dropped 5 bases and J dropped 4 bases, with 11 bases sitting between them. The CDR3 runs to 13 residues. CDR1 and CDR2 (germline): MNHEY, SMNVEV (reference sequence).

The V gene is TRBV2, the J gene TRBJ2-7; D uncertain. The germline gives CDR1 SNHLY, CDR2 FYNNEI. This CDR3 has 13 residues. With 8 bases removed from V and 5 bases from J, the gap between germline ends came to 16 bases. The CDR3 DNA sequence: TGTGCCAGCGACATGGGCCCTTGGGACGAGCAGTACTTC. This gives the protein CASDMGPWDEQYF.

This chain connects TRBV6-5 to TRBJ2-7; no firm D call. This CDR3 is built from 12 residues. V lost 5 bases and J lost 2, with 7 bases in between. Germline V gives CDR1 MNHEY, CDR2 SVGAGI. CDR3 in DNA: TGTGCCAGCAGTAACCAGCCCTACGAGCAGTACTTC. The encoded protein is CASSNQPYEQYF.

The genes are TRBV6-5 and TRBJ2-3, with D uncertain. The germline CDR1 and CDR2 sequences are MNHEY and SVGAGI. The V and J ends lost 10 bases and 6 bases respectively, with 14 bases between them. This CDR3 has 12 residues. The CDR3 is CATLRAPDTQYF. In DNA form, the CDR3 reads TGTGCCACTCTACGCGCCCCGGATACGCAGTATTTT.

The genes are TRBV9 and TRBJ2-6, with a weak D call TRBD2 (5 bases). Germline CDR1 and CDR2: SGDLS and YYNGEE. The CDR3 totals 16 residues. Trimming left V 6 bases short and J 3 bases short, with 16 bases between. The CDR3 DNA reads as TGTGCCAGCAAGGCAGGTCCGGGAAATGGGGCCAACGTCCTGACTTTC. It is translated as CASKAGPGNGANVLTF.

The chain uses TRBV19 and TRBJ2-1, with a possible D match to TRBD2 (6 bases). Trimming cost V 4 bases and J 0 bases, with 13 bases left between them. The CDR3 is made up of 16 amino acids. From germline, CDR1 is LNHDA and CDR2 SQIVND (reference sequence). The DNA of the CDR3 is TGTGCCAGTAGTAAGACGGCGACTAGCTCCTACAATGAGCAGTTCTTC. As protein: CASSKTATSSYNEQFF. Supplemented by reference TRBV19 and TRBJ2-1, the full variable domain reads DGGITQSPKYLFRKEGQNVTLSCEQNLNHDAMYWYRQDPGQGLRLIYYSQIVNDFQKGDIAEGYSVSREKKESFPLTVTSAQKNPTAFYLCASSKTATSSYNEQFFGPGTRLTVL.

The chain uses TRBV10-2 and TRBJ2-7, with TRBD2 as a possible D gene (6 bases). The V end lost 0 bases, the J end lost 6 bases, and 18 bases lay between the germline ends. This CDR3 is 16 amino acids long. The germline gives CDR1 WSHSY, CDR2 SAAADI. CDR3 protein: CASSESYSGTDGEQYF. In DNA, the CDR3 is TGCGCCAGCAGTGAGTCGTATAGCGGAACGGATGGCGAGCAGTACTTC.